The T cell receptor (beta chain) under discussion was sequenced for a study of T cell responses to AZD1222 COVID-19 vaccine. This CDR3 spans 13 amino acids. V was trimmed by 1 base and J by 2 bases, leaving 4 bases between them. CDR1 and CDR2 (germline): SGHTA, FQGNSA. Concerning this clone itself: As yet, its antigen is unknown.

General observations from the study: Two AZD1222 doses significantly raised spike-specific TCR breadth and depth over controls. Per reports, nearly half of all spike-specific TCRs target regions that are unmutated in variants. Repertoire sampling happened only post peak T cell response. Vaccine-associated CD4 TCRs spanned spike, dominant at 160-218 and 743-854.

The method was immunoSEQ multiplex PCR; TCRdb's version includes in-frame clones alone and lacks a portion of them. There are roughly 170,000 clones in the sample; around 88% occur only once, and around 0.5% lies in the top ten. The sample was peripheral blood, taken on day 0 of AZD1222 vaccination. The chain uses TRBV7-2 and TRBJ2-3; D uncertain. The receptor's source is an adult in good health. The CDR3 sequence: CASSLVHTDTQYF. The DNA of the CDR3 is TGTGCCAGCAGCTTAGTCCACACAGATACGCAGTATTTT.